This T cell receptor (beta chain) was recorded in a study of T cells after yellow fever vaccination. The TCR cDNA carried a universal primer site and UMIs from 5'RACE template switching. Via MiXCR, TCRdb re-called the 5' RACE reads, giving one row per CDR3 protein. The sample shows about 240,000 distinct CDR3 sequences, about 7.1% of them seen only once. On this clonotype: No antigen is known for it.

The germline V gene encodes CDR1 LGHDT and CDR2 YNNKEL (reference sequence). The CDR3 is made up of 15 amino acids. Trimming cost V 3 bases and J 5 bases, with 16 bases left between them. General study points: One caveat is that FACS-sorted repertoires could contain abundant clonotypes contaminating from the bulk population. A small proportion of clonotypes was detected in both the CD4 and CD8 compartments. Clones that expanded after primary vaccination mostly reappeared after the booster (roughly 96% CD4, approximately 89% CD8).

The starting material was CD4+ T cells sorted from PBMCs, obtained 15 days after the yellow fever booster vaccination. This receptor was taken from a man younger than 45 who received the YFV17D yellow fever vaccine. J is TRBJ2-5 and V is TRBV3-1, with D possibly matching TRBD2 (5 bases). CDR3 in amino acids: CASSHRGSPVETQYF. CDR3 nucleotide sequence: TGTGCCAGCAGCCACCGGGGATCGCCTGTGGAGACCCAGTACTTC.